The 23 T cell receptor beta chains listed next were all sequenced from one sample in a study of tumor-infiltrating lymphocytes in primary liver carcinoma. Out of unsorted whole blood came the blood RNA, and germline DNA was extracted as well. Reverse transcription of roughly 470 ng total RNA with a constant-region primer produced TCR beta cDNA. Three nested multiplex PCR rounds, a slightly modified ARM-PCR method, built the TCR beta libraries. Researchers ran the first two PCR rounds for roughly 10 cycles each with TRBV1-TRBV30 forward primers and a C-beta reverse primer. MiXCR, applied by TCRdb to the multiplex PCR reads, yields one record per CDR3 protein. The sample lists approximately 330,000 distinct CDR3 sequences, less than 75% seen once, with approximately 5.9% in the top ten. Sequenced sample: peripheral blood. The origin of the receptors is a man aged 40-49 years with primary liver carcinoma and hepatitis B virus infection.

Notes on this clonotype: Because it lacks the conserved phenylalanine or tryptophan at the end, this CDR3 is likely a read error. CDR3 sequence: CASILNPDRPYEQYL. CDR3 nucleotide sequence: TGTGCCAGCATCTTAAATCCGGACAGGCCCTACGAGCAGTACCTC. The chain has TRBV11-2 and TRBJ2-7; 7 bases fit TRBD1. This CDR3 has 15 amino acids. Per germline, CDR1 SGHAT and CDR2 FQNNGV.

As for this clonotype: One end of the junction varies from germline; a read error may be responsible. The V and J genes are TRBV11-1 and TRBJ2-1; TRBD2 aligns across 7 bases. The CDR3 spans 16 residues. The V gene's germline CDR1 is SGHAT and CDR2 FQDESV (reference sequence). Here the CDR3 reads CASSLSASGDYNDQFF. In DNA, the CDR3 is TGTGCCAGTAGCTTATCGGCTAGCGGTGACTACAATGATCAGTTCTTC.

This clonotype was recorded a few times. The chain employs TRBV5-1 and TRBJ2-1; 9 bases fit TRBD2. The trim removed 1 base at V and 7 bases at J, leaving 6 bases unmatched. There are 15 residues in the CDR3. The germline gives CDR1 SGHRS, CDR2 YFSETQ. This chain's CDR3 is CASSLRVAGVNEQFF. The CDR3 nucleotides are TGCGCCAGCAGCTTGAGGGTAGCGGGAGTGAATGAGCAGTTCTTC.

This clonotype was recorded a few times. The chain carries TRBV5-4 and TRBJ2-4, with no clear D. V was cut by 0 bases and J by 8 bases, with 9 bases left in between. The CDR3 is 13 residues long. Germline CDR1 reads SGHNT; CDR2 reads YYREEE (reference sequence). In DNA form, the CDR3 reads TGTGCCAGCAGCTTGGATCTTGGCGACATTCAGTACTTC. It encodes CASSLDLGDIQYF.

This clonotype appeared a single time. A read error may explain this, as a much larger clone is one base away. V and J are TRBV21-1 and TRBJ1-5. TRBV21-1 is given as a pseudogene. The CDR3 is made up of 13 amino acids. The CDR3 DNA follows: TGTGCCAGCAGCAAAACTGGAGGGCAGCCCCAGCATTTT. Translation gives CASSKTGGQPQHF.

This clonotype was counted only a few times. This sequence may be a read error, since a much larger clone differs from it by one base. The rearrangement uses TRBV29-1 and TRBJ2-3; D not resolved. CDR1 is SQVTM and CDR2 is ANQGSEA in the germline V gene. V was trimmed by 3 bases and J by 4 bases, leaving 5 bases between them. This CDR3 is built from 11 residues. This chain's CDR3 is CSVDLADTQYF. The CDR3 DNA is TGCAGCGTTGACCTCGCAGATACGCAGTATTTT.

The sample holds one count of this clonotype. A much larger clone is a single base away; this may be a read error. The rearrangement links TRBV6-5 to TRBJ1-2; D call uncertain. The germline V gene has CDR1 MNHEY and CDR2 SVGAGI. This CDR3 has 12 amino acids. The CDR3 coding sequence is TGTGCCAGCAGTTTCGTCAACTATGGCTACGCCTTC. As protein: CASSFVNYGYAF.

Only one count was recorded for this clonotype. J is TRBJ1-3 and V is TRBV29-1, with 7 bases lining up with TRBD1. CDR3 size: 14 residues. The germline V gene has CDR1 SQVTM and CDR2 ANQGSEA. CDR3 residues: CTVSGGNSGNTIYF. The CDR3 nucleotides are TGCACTGTTTCAGGGGGGAACTCTGGAAACACCATATATTTT.

The rearrangement joins TRBV28 to TRBJ2-1; D is uncertain. The V gene's germline CDR1 is MDHEN and CDR2 SYDVKM. The CDR3 is 13 amino acids. The V end was cut by 3 bases, the J end by 3 bases, with 6 bases between. CDR3 DNA sequence: TGTGCCAGCAGTTTCGATGGCTACAATGAGCAGTTCTTC. It encodes CASSFDGYNEQFF.

This clonotype has more than one count but fewer than ten. This sequence joins TRBV6-5 and TRBJ2-3; maybe TRBD1 (6 bases). Germline values: CDR1 MNHEY, CDR2 SVGAGI. This CDR3 has 15 amino acids. V lost 6 bases and J 2 bases, leaving 15 bases between the germline ends. The CDR3 DNA follows: TGTGCCAGCAGACGTGACAGGTCCAACACAGATACGCAGTATTTT. Translation: CASRRDRSNTDTQYF.

With regard to this clonotype: This may be a read error: a much more frequent sequence differs by one nucleotide. This rearrangement joins TRBV6-2 or TRBV6-3 to TRBJ1-2; no reliable D call. The germline V gene has CDR1 MNHEY and CDR2 SVGEGT. The CDR3 is 15 amino acids. CDR3 sequence (DNA): TGTGCCAGAAGTTACGGCCAGTCCCTACGTTATGGCTACACCTTC. This sequence encodes CARSYGQSLRYGYTF.

This clonotype showed up just a few times. The chain joins TRBV6-5 to TRBJ2-7; 9 bases fit TRBD2. With V trimmed by 3 bases and J by 5 bases, 8 bases remained unmatched. The CDR3 contains 15 residues. Per germline, CDR1 MNHEY and CDR2 SVGAGI. The CDR3 DNA is TGTGCCAGCAGTTATCGAAGCGGGAGGTCCGACGAGCAGTACTTC. This codes for CASSYRSGRSDEQYF.

Comments on this clonotype: A much larger clone sits a single nucleotide away, making a read error possible. V usage is TRBV12-3 or TRBV12-4 and J usage is TRBJ2-3; 7 nucleotides match TRBD2. J gave up 4 bases and V 3 bases, and 7 bases lay outside the gene matches. This CDR3 comprises 15 residues. CDR3 DNA: TGTGCCAGCAGTTTGGGCGGTACTAGCGCAGATACGCAGTATTTT. Its protein is CASSLGGTSADTQYF.

Remarks on this clonotype: This could be a read error, since a much larger clone is one nucleotide away. The genes are TRBV5-6 and TRBJ1-2; possibly TRBD1 for D (5 bases). Germline V gene data show CDR1 as SGHDT and CDR2 as YYEEEE. The CDR3 runs to 13 residues. CDR3 sequence reads: CANSLGTSAGYTF. The CDR3 region has the DNA TGTGCCAACAGCTTGGGGACCAGTGCTGGCTACACCTTC.

The chain has TRBV11-3 and TRBJ2-1; D unresolved. Looked up from germline, CDR1 is SGHNT and CDR2 is YENEEA. V was pared by 2 bases and J by 12 bases, with 14 bases between. The CDR3 consists of 13 residues. CDR3 nucleotide sequence: TGTGCCAGCAGCTTATTTGATAACGATACGCAGTTCTTC. The encoded protein is CASSLFDNDTQFF.

With respect to this clonotype: Being one base from a much bigger clone, this may be a read error. The chain has TRBV6-5 and TRBJ2-2; weak D call: TRBD2 (5 bases). The length of the CDR3 is 13 residues. Germline V lookup: CDR1 MNHEY, CDR2 SVGAGI. For the CDR3, the DNA is TGTGCCAGCAGTTACGGGAGCACCGGGGAGCCGTTTTTT. It yields the protein CASSYGSTGEPFF.

CDR3 residues: CASSLVGGGTEAFF. The DNA of the CDR3 is TGTGCCAGCAGCTTGGTAGGTGGTGGTACTGAAGCTTTCTTT. The gene calls are TRBV5-4 and TRBJ1-1; D is undetermined. CDR1 is SGHNT and CDR2 is YYREEE in the germline V gene (reference sequence). Trimming cost V 0 bases and J 5 bases, with 11 bases left between them. The CDR3 is 14 residues long.

This clonotype has a single count. A much larger clone differs by one base, so this may be a read error. The chain links TRBV6-6 to TRBJ2-7; D might be TRBD1 or TRBD2, each matching 6 bases. In germline, CDR1 is MNHNY, CDR2 SVGAGI (reference sequence). The CDR3 extends over 15 amino acids. CDR3 in DNA: TGTGCCGGCAGTTCATATCCAGGCAGGGGAGGCGAGCAGTACTTC. Its translation is CAGSSYPGRGGEQYF.

This clonotype was seen many times. V usage is TRBV6-6 and J usage is TRBJ1-1; 8 bases align to TRBD1. Germline V gives CDR1 MNHNY, CDR2 SVGAGI (reference sequence). The ends lost 6 bases at V and 7 bases at J; junction bases unmatched: 13. The CDR3 is 15 residues long. Here the CDR3 reads CASSDGGRGRGEAFF. In DNA form, the CDR3 reads TGTGCCAGCAGCGACGGTGGCAGGGGGCGAGGTGAAGCTTTCTTT.

The chain recombines TRBV9 with TRBJ1-2; 10 bases match TRBD1. Germline CDR1 is SGDLS and CDR2 is YYNGEE. The CDR3 consists of 15 residues. Unmatched junction bases numbered 3, after V lost 0 bases and J lost 4 bases. The CDR3, as DNA: TGTGCCAGCAGCGTAGAGGGACAGGGGCTCTATGGCTACACCTTC. Its translation is CASSVEGQGLYGYTF. The variable domain in full, with the rest retrieved from reference TRBV9 and TRBJ1-2, is DSGVTQTPKHLITATGQRVTLRCSPRSGDLSVYWYQQSLDQGLQFLIQYYNGEERAKGNILERFSAQQFPDLHSELNLSSLELGDSALYFCASSVEGQGLYGYTFGSGTRLTVV.

Only one count was recorded for this clonotype. The chain is built from TRBV11-2 and TRBJ1-1, with D perhaps matching TRBD1 (6 bases). V shed 1 base and J shed 0 bases, with 9 bases lying between them. The CDR3 contains 15 residues. The germline gives CDR1 SGHAT, CDR2 FQNNGV. The CDR3 bases are TGTGCCAGCAGCTTAGGGGGGGCCATGAACACTGAAGCTTTCTTT. This codes for CASSLGGAMNTEAFF.

This clonotype was detected a few times. At one of its ends the junction is not consistent with the germline gene, which may arise from a read error. V gene TRBV12-3 or TRBV12-4 combines with J gene TRBJ1-5; 9 bases fit TRBD1. The CDR3 length is 13 residues. CDR3 DNA: TGTGCCAGCCGGGACAGGGTCCATCAGCCCCAGCAGTTT. Translated: CASRDRVHQPQQF.

This clonotype was counted a few times. The genes are TRBV10-2 and TRBJ2-3; maybe TRBD1 (6 bases). Trimming stripped 8 bases from V and 0 bases from J, with 18 bases between. Germline CDR1 is WSHSY and CDR2 is SAAADI. This CDR3 region has 16 residues. The CDR3 DNA is TGCGCCAGCCTTTCCGGGACAAGGACTAGCACAGATACGCAGTATTTT. It is translated as CASLSGTRTSTDTQYF.